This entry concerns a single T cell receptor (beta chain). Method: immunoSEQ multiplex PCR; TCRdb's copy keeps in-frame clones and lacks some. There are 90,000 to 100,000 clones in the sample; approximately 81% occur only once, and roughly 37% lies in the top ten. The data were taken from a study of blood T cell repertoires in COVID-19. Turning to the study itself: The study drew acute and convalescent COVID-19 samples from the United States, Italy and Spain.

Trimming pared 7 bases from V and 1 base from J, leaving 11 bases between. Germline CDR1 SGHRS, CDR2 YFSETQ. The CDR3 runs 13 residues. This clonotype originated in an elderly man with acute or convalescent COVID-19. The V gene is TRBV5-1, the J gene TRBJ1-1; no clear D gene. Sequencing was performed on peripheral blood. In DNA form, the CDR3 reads TGCGCCAGCGGCCGGGGAGGGAACACTGAAGCTTTCTTT. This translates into CASGRGGNTEAFF.